A single sample gave rise to the 13 T cell receptor beta chains below, sequenced in a study of blood T cell repertoires in COVID-19. Assay: immunoSEQ multiplex PCR; the TCRdb copy retains only in-frame clones and omits some. The table lists 200,000 to 250,000 clones, roughly 80% of them singletons. The sequencing input was peripheral blood. The receptors shown here come from a woman aged 60-70 years who had recovered from COVID-19.

The chain joins TRBV12-5 to TRBJ2-2, with 9 bases that match TRBD1. CDR3 length equals 18 residues. The J segment lost 1 base and the V segment lost 4 bases, leaving 10 bases of the junction unmatched. Looked up from germline, CDR1 is LGHNT and CDR2 is FRNRAP. CDR3 nucleotides: TGTGCTAGTGGTTGGCCCGGGACAGGGAATCAGAACACCGGGGAGCTGTTTTTT. Translated: CASGWPGTGNQNTGELFF. Looking up the rest from reference TRBV12-5 and TRBJ2-2 gives the full variable domain: DARVTQTPRHKVTEMGQEVTMRCQPILGHNTVFWYRQTMMQGLELLAYFRNRAPLDDSGMPKDRFSAEMPDATLATLKIQPSEPRDSAVYFCASGWPGTGNQNTGELFFGEGSRLTVL.

The chain is built from TRBV11-3 and TRBJ2-7, with TRBD1 matching 9 bases. The germline V gene has CDR1 SGHNT and CDR2 YENEEA. The junction had 10 bases not matched to a gene; V was cut back by 5 bases and J by 2 bases. The CDR3 totals 16 residues. This CDR3 reads CASSADRTGDTYEQYF. In nucleotides, the CDR3 is TGTGCCAGCAGCGCAGACCGGACAGGGGACACCTACGAGCAGTACTTC.

This rearrangement joins TRBV6-5 to TRBJ2-2; D is ambiguous. Trimming removed 2 bases from V and 0 bases from J, with 10 bases in between. This CDR3 is built from 16 residues. The germline V gene has CDR1 MNHEY and CDR2 SVGAGI. The CDR3 protein is CASSYDGVTNTGELFF. The CDR3 bases are TGTGCCAGCAGTTACGACGGAGTTACGAACACCGGGGAGCTGTTTTTT.

The chain uses TRBV29-1 and TRBJ1-2; D not certain. Germline lookup yields CDR1 SQVTM and CDR2 ANQGSEA. The CDR3 extends over 13 amino acids. The V and J ends lost 6 bases and 3 bases respectively, with 14 bases between them. In nucleotides, the CDR3 is TGCAGCGTGCACCAGGATTCGTACTATGGCTACACCTTC. This encodes CSVHQDSYYGYTF.

As DNA, the CDR3 is TGTGCCATCGCCGGGAGGACAGATACGCAGTATTTT. Amino acid sequence: CAIAGRTDTQYF. The chain has TRBV10-3 and TRBJ2-3; 7 bases match TRBD2. The germline CDR1 and CDR2 sequences are ENHRY and SYGVKD. This CDR3 has 12 residues. Trimming at V came to 8 bases and at J to 3 bases, leaving 2 bases not matched to a gene.

The count of this clone is one. The rearrangement uses TRBV5-8 and TRBJ2-3; TRBD2 might be the D (5 bases). In germline, CDR1 is SGHTS, CDR2 YDEGEE. The CDR3 consists of 13 residues. This chain's CDR3 is CAGGHSGTDTQYF. DNA for the CDR3: TGTGCTGGCGGGCACTCTGGCACAGATACGCAGTATTTT.

The rearrangement links TRBV23-1 to TRBJ1-2; tentative D call: TRBD1 (5 bases). TRBV23-1 is designated an ORF whose function remains uncertain. This CDR3 has 15 residues. V was cut by 2 bases and J by 4 bases, with 14 bases left in between. CDR3 residues: CASSQPPGPSYGYTF. The CDR3 DNA is TGCGCCAGCAGTCAACCCCCAGGGCCTTCCTATGGCTACACCTTC.

This clone was seen only once. V and J are TRBV6-5 and TRBJ1-6; unclear D gene. Deletions cut 6 bases from V and 10 bases from J, with 16 bases between. Germline V gives CDR1 MNHEY, CDR2 SVGAGI. This CDR3 contains 14 residues. The CDR3 region has the DNA TGTGCCAGCAGCTCGGACTTTTCGGGGTCACCCCTCCACTTT. It encodes CASSSDFSGSPLHF.

V and J are TRBV6-6 and TRBJ2-7; 8 bases are a match to TRBD1. Trimming removed 8 bases from V and 3 bases from J; junction bases left unmatched: 15. CDR1 and CDR2 (germline): MNHNY, SVGAGI (reference sequence). The CDR3 covers 16 residues. The CDR3 here is CASLNTRTGTIYEQYF. In nucleotides, the CDR3 is TGTGCCAGCCTAAACACCCGGACAGGGACGATCTACGAGCAGTACTTC.

The chain is built from TRBV15 and TRBJ1-2; TRBD1 matches 10 bases. The CDR3 covers 19 residues. The J segment lost 0 bases and the V segment lost 0 bases, leaving 10 bases of the junction unmatched. Germline values: CDR1 LNHNV, CDR2 YYDKDF (reference sequence). CDR3 nucleotide sequence: TGTGCCACCAGCAGAGATGAGTGGACAGGGGGTACCACTAACTATGGCTACACCTTC. As protein: CATSRDEWTGGTTNYGYTF.

This clone was detected once. The gene calls are TRBV7-9 and TRBJ1-3; TRBD1 aligns across 10 bases. The V segment lost 5 bases and the J segment 4 bases; nucleotides outside the gene matches: 11. From germline, CDR1 is SEHNR and CDR2 FQNEAQ (reference sequence). The CDR3 spans 17 residues. In nucleotides, the CDR3 is TGTGCCAGCAGCGTGCGCCGGGACAGGGGATCGGGAAACACCATATATTTT. Its translation is CASSVRRDRGSGNTIYF.

This chain uses TRBV15 with TRBJ1-2; D is ambiguous. This CDR3 contains 12 residues. The ends were cut back, 8 bases at V and 0 bases at J, with 7 bases in the middle. The V gene's germline CDR1 is LNHNV and CDR2 YYDKDF (reference sequence). The DNA for the CDR3 is TGTGCCACCGTCTCCCCTAACTATGGCTACACCTTC. This encodes CATVSPNYGYTF.

This clone was counted once. Here the CDR3 reads CASSLMAVSNQPQHF. CDR3 DNA sequence: TGTGCCAGCAGCTTAATGGCGGTTAGCAATCAGCCCCAGCATTTT. V is TRBV7-3 and J is TRBJ1-5, with D unclear. This CDR3 contains 15 residues. V lost 1 base and J 0 bases, leaving 7 bases between the germline ends. CDR1 SGHTA and CDR2 FQGTGA come from the germline V gene.